This T cell receptor beta chain came from a study of cytomegalovirus exposure and HLA in healthy donors. Germline CDR1 reads MDHEN; CDR2 reads SYDVKM. The V end was cut by 4 bases, the J end by 2 bases, with 20 bases between. The CDR3 consists of 17 residues. Study-wide findings and caveats: The CMV antigen specificity of a few CMV-associated chains was confirmed through in vitro analysis. Altogether, more than 150 TCR beta chains were recorded as cytomegalovirus-associated. Analysis performed later found 16,000 or so TCR beta sequences associated with HLA alleles at 0.05 false discovery rate.

Regarding this clone: Its antigen is currently unknown.

The PCR had 60 Vbeta and 13 Jbeta primers. The method was immunoSEQ multiplex PCR; TCRdb's version includes in-frame clones alone and lacks a portion of them. The sample yields 150,000 to 200,000 clones, around 78% seen once. The material sequenced was PBMCs. The J gene is TRBJ2-5, the V gene TRBV28, with a possible D match to TRBD1 (6 bases). The TCR was taken from a woman in her thirties or forties in good health and CMV-seronegative. In DNA, the CDR3 is TGTGCCAGCAGTTCACTCCCCAGACAGGCTCAACAAGAGACCCAGTACTTC. This gives the protein CASSSLPRQAQQETQYF.